This record concerns one T cell receptor beta chain sequence. What it recognizes is unknown. Memory CD4+ cells were the fraction left after CD45RA+ naive selection. Replicate PCRs run on sorted subsets employed approximately 0.2 ug DNA, approximately 30,000 T cell genomes. Measured with immunoSEQ multiplex PCR; TCRdb has only the in-frame clones, and not every one. The data contain hundreds of thousands of clones, approximately 97% of them singletons. This specimen belongs to a study of shared clonotypes between healthy human individuals. Study-level background: Each donor had three CD4 naive, three CD4 memory, two CD8 naive and one CD8 memory plate. General observations from the study: Shared clonotypes: about 5.3% naive CD4, about 3.5% naive CD8, less than 2.5% memory CD4, 0.35% to 0.5% memory CD8.

The CDR3 runs to 14 residues. Per the germline V gene, CDR1 is SSHAT and CDR2 is FNYEAQ (reference sequence). V lost 10 bases to trimming and J lost 8 bases, with 20 bases between them. Sequenced sample: naive CD4+ T cells sorted from blood. Subset described: CD45RA+ positively selected. The chain employs TRBV7-7 and TRBJ2-2, with D perhaps being TRBD1 or TRBD2 (5 bases each). The TCR was taken from a woman aged 30 to 39 in good health. CDR3 sequence (DNA): TGTGCCACCTCGAGCCCAGGGCGGGTTGGGGAGCTGTTTTTT. It is translated as CATSSPGRVGELFF.